The clone carrying this T cell receptor beta chain was recorded once. This entry is derived from a study of OX40 agonist ivuxolimab in advanced cancers. Only in-frame clones appear in the TCRdb table, and some are missing; sequencing was by immunoSEQ multiplex PCR. The sample lists 95,000 to 100,000 clones, 85% to 95% occurring once. The CDR3 runs 16 residues. Trimming cost V 2 bases and J 0 bases, with 13 bases left between them. Germline V gene sequence: CDR1 MDHEN, CDR2 SYDVKM. The source is an adult with an advanced solid tumor such as melanoma, head and neck, liver or kidney cancer. This material consisted of CD4+ or CD8+ T cells sorted from blood, taken in a trial of the OX40 agonist ivuxolimab. The rearrangement uses TRBV28 and TRBJ2-5, with a tentative D call TRBD1 (5 bases). CDR3: CASSLPTRQNQETQYF. CDR3 coding DNA: TGTGCCAGCAGTTTACCTACTCGACAGAACCAAGAGACCCAGTACTTC.